Listed here is a single T cell receptor beta chain. This entry belongs to a study of identical twins. Template switching, a step in the protocol, added a universal primer site, and cDNA carried unique molecular identifiers. MiXCR, applied by TCRdb to the 5' RACE reads, yields one record per CDR3 protein. The sample comprises 1.5 million to 2 million distinct CDR3 sequences, 25% to 35% of which are singletons, and more than 0.25% rests with the top ten. Input material: cord blood. The sequence came from a newborn girl in good health.

The CDR3 nucleotides read TGCAGTGCTAGAGCGCCCCGGGGGGGGACCTCCTACAATGAGCAGTTCTTC. It translates to CSARAPRGGTSYNEQFF. This rearrangement joins TRBV20-1 to TRBJ2-1, with TRBD2 matching over 8 bases. CDR3 length: 17 amino acids. With V trimmed by 1 base and J by 0 bases, 8 bases remained unmatched. The germline V gene encodes CDR1 DFQATT and CDR2 SNEGSKA (reference sequence).